The present T cell receptor (beta chain) was sequenced within a study of blood T cell repertoires in COVID-19. Participants, about 18 to 90 years old, spanned around 26 US areas. Only in-frame clones appear in the TCRdb table, and some are missing; sequencing was by immunoSEQ multiplex PCR. The data hold just over 300,000 clones, with roughly 85% observed a single time. This clone has only a few counts. This CDR3 region has 15 residues. Trimming at V came to 4 bases and at J to 2 bases, leaving 7 bases not matched to a gene. The V gene's germline CDR1 is MGHRA and CDR2 YSYEKL. Source material: PBMCs or T cells enriched from blood (not recorded which). V is TRBV4-1 and J is TRBJ2-7, with 8 positions matching TRBD1. The receptor was isolated from a young man who had recovered from COVID-19. CDR3 loop: CASSRVGQGTYEQYF. The CDR3 coding sequence is TGCGCCAGCAGCCGAGTCGGACAGGGTACCTACGAGCAGTACTTC.